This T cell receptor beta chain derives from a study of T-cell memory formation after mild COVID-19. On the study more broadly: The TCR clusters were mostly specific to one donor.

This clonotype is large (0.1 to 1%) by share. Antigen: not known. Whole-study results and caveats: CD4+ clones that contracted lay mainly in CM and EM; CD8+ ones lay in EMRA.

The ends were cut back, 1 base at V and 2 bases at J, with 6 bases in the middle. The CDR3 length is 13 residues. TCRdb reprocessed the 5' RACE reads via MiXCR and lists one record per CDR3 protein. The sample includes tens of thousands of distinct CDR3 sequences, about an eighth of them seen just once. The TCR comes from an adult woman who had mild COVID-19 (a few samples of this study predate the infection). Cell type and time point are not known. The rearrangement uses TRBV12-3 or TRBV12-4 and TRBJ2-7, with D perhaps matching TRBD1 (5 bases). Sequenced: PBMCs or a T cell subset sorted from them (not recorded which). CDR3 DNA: TGTGCCAGCAGTTTAGTGGACACCTACGAGCAGTACTTC. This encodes CASSLVDTYEQYF.